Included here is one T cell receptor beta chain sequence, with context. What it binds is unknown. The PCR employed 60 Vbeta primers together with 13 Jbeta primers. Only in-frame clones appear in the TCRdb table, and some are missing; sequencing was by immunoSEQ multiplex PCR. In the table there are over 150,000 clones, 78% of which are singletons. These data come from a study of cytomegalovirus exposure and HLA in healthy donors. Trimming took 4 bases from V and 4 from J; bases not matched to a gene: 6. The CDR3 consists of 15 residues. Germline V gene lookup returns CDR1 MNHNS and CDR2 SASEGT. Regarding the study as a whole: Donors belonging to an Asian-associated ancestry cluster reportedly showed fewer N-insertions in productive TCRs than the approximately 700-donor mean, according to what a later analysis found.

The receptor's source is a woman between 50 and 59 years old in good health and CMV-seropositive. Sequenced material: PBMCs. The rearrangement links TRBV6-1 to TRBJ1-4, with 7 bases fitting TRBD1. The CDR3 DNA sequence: TGTGCCAGCAGTGTAGGGACAGCGATTAATGAAAAACTGTTTTTT. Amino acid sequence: CASSVGTAINEKLFF.